This T cell receptor beta chain is from a study of blood T cell repertoires in COVID-19 (dated by TCRdb to the early 2020s). The study in broad terms: Collaborator samples came from the United States, Italy and Spain and covered acute and convalescent phases of COVID-19. HLA class I and class II types, where available, came from metadata supplied by the sample provider rather than from assay-based typing. The dataset comprised deeply sampled blood TCRbeta repertoires from subjects exposed to, actively infected with, or recovered from COVID-19. Sample metadata almost always included a de-identified subject ID, COVID-19 status, age in years and sex. Samples were obtained from the ongoing ImmuneRACE study (first 160 participants) and from about 1,300 subjects provided by 6 global collaborators. The repertoires were made available in a free public database intended to serve as a resource for research on the immune response to SARS-CoV-2. The prospective study material was composed of cDNA or gDNA derived from T cells, B-cell-depleted T cells, or PBMCs.

TCRbeta CDR3 regions were amplified from genomic DNA using the immunoSEQ Assay, a bias-controlled multiplex PCR. The authors' pipeline ran thus. The number of nucleated cells in each sample was estimated from the amplification of reference gene primers within the assay. To quantify the absolute abundance of each unique TCRbeta CDR3 rearrangement, sequence reads were collapsed and filtered. For each sample, productive Simpson clonality was calculated by taking the square root of Simpson's diversity index across productive rearrangements. Sourced from immuneACCESS, this table was stored by TCRdb with only in-frame sequences that have V and J called. A share of the clones is absent; for the studies checked, an unresolved V gene accounts for under half, and the remainder has no known explanation. V and J calls and clone size are copied from that table; D and trimming were computed from the DNA. In all, the sample holds under 150,000 clones, and about 85% of those were seen once. The ten most abundant clones make up 10% to 15% of the sample.

The collaborating institutions used their own protocols to collect whole blood in K2EDTA tubes. Collaborator samples were shipped for TCRbeta analysis as frozen whole blood, isolated PBMCs, or DNA extracted from either sample type. CDR1 is given as MNHEY and CDR2 as SVGEGT, both from the germline V gene. V and J are truncated by 6 bases and 5 bases respectively, leaving an intervening sequence of 13 bases. The cysteine opens and the phenylalanine closes a CDR3 of 13 amino acids. The CDR3 DNA has 39 bases and is translated from base 1. Regarding this clone: The antigen it recognizes is unknown. No qualities accompany the bases; no much larger clone lies one base away.

Findings and caveats that apply to the study as a whole: The quantity of clinical and demographic metadata differed by source and by participant and was supplied without curation.

The sample comprised peripheral blood. The V and J genes are TRBV6-2 or TRBV6-3 and TRBJ2-5; the D gene assignment is ambiguous. The receptor was isolated from a human donor in a cohort sampled during active COVID-19. The CDR3 region: CASSPPPAETQYF. In nucleotides, the sequence is TGTGCCAGCAGCCCCCCGCCAGCGGAGACCCAGTACTTC.